These 20 T cell receptor beta chains came from one sample sequenced in a study of Graves' ophthalmopathy and Graves' hyperthyroidism (dated by TCRdb to 2016 to 2019). Sequencing instrument: Illumina HiSeq 2000. TCR beta CDR3 regions were amplified from RNA transcripts for repertoire sequencing. The first round of RT-PCR was done with HTBI primers and the Qiagen OneStep RT-PCR kit, and was followed by a second round of multiplex PCR, then size selection and purification. TCRdb applied fastp at Q25 and MiXCR to the public reads, then kept only in-frame beta chains. Every distinct CDR3 protein forms one entry, paired with its most common genes and DNA. The sample data list some 370,000 distinct CDR3 sequences, and about 18% of these were observed just once. The ten largest clones capture roughly 2.4% of the sample. Sample: peripheral blood. The receptors here all came from an adult woman with stable Graves' hyperthyroidism.

Many counts were recorded for this clonotype. This chain uses TRBV6-1 with TRBJ2-7; weak D call: TRBD2 (6 bases). Per germline, CDR1 MNHNS and CDR2 SASEGT. V lost 8 bases and J lost 6, with 17 bases in between. The CDR3 consists of 13 residues. CDR3 sequence: CASFAGLSGEQYF. The CDR3 bases are TGTGCCAGCTTCGCGGGACTTTCGGGCGAGCAGTACTTC.

This clonotype was detected ten times or more. CDR3 nucleotide sequence: TGTGCCAGCAGCCAAGAAAGTCGGCAGGGATACACTGAAGCTTTCTTT. Its translation is CASSQESRQGYTEAFF. This sequence joins TRBV4-2 and TRBJ1-1; a weak D match, TRBD1 (5 bases). The ends were cut back, 0 bases at V and 3 bases at J, with 14 bases in the middle. Germline V gene sequence: CDR1 LGHNA, CDR2 YNFKEQ. The length of the CDR3 is 16 residues.

Ten or more counts support this clonotype. The chain is built from TRBV28 and TRBJ1-6; D is uncertain. In germline, CDR1 is MDHEN, CDR2 SYDVKM. Between the trimmed V and J ends, which lost 5 bases and 3 bases, there was a span of 11 bases. The CDR3 totals 15 residues. Here the CDR3 reads CASSPPRDYNSPLHF. The CDR3 nucleotides are TGTGCCAGCAGTCCGCCCCGGGACTATAATTCACCCCTCCACTTT. The full variable domain, rest sourced from reference TRBV28 and TRBJ1-6, is DVKVTQSSRYLVKRTGEKVFLECVQDMDHENMFWYRQDPGLGLRLIYFSYDVKMKEKGDIPEGYSVSREKKERFSLILESASTNQTSMYLCASSPPRDYNSPLHFGNGTRLTVT.

The chain is built from TRBV7-2 and TRBJ1-2; tentative D call: TRBD1 (5 bases). Trimming took off 4 bases at V and 2 bases at J, with 11 bases between the two ends. This CDR3 contains 14 residues. Germline assignment: CDR1 SGHTA and CDR2 FQGNSA. The CDR3: CASSSSSGNYGYTF. CDR3 bases: TGTGCCAGCAGCTCATCTTCAGGGAACTATGGCTACACCTTC.

This clonotype was counted at least ten times. The rearrangement joins TRBV20-1 to TRBJ1-3; D unresolved. The CDR3 is 15 amino acids. V was pared by 1 base and J by 0 bases, with 10 bases between. Germline loops: CDR1 DFQATT, CDR2 SNEGSKA (reference sequence). CDR3 loop: CSARGPRISGNTIYF. CDR3 bases: TGCAGTGCTAGAGGACCCCGGATCTCTGGAAACACCATATATTTT.

This clonotype has at least ten counts. The chain employs TRBV12-3 or TRBV12-4 and TRBJ2-5; a weak D match, TRBD2 (5 bases). The CDR3 is 18 amino acids. V lost 6 bases and J lost 2, with 25 bases in between. The DNA for the CDR3 is TGTGCCAGCAGGCGCCTTCAGCGGAAATCCCCCCTTCAAGAGACCCAGTACTTC. Its translation: CASRRLQRKSPLQETQYF.

With regard to this clonotype: This clone may be a read error of a much larger clone one base away. The chain joins TRBV28 to TRBJ1-5; D possibly corresponds to TRBD1 (5 bases). Germline CDR1 is MDHEN and CDR2 is SYDVKM. The CDR3 loop spans 13 amino acids. CDR3 DNA sequence: TGTGCCAGTACCGGGACCTACAATCAGCCCCGGCATTTT. Amino acid sequence: CASTGTYNQPRHF.

The V call is TRBV7-2, the J call TRBJ2-7, with D perhaps matching TRBD1 (6 bases). Trimming stripped 5 bases from V and 1 base from J, with 15 bases between. The V gene's germline CDR1 is SGHTA and CDR2 FQGNSA. This CDR3 has 15 amino acids. The CDR3 region is CASSPNPTGSYEQYF. CDR3 DNA sequence: TGTGCCAGCAGCCCCAACCCGACAGGTTCCTACGAGCAGTACTTC. The full variable domain, rest sourced from reference TRBV7-2 and TRBJ2-7, is GAGVSQSPSNKVTEKGKDVELRCDPISGHTALYWYRQSLGQGLEFLIYFQGNSAPDKSGLPSDRFSAERTGGSVSTLTIQRTQQEDSAVYLCASSPNPTGSYEQYFGPGTRLTVT.

In its sample, this clonotype was seen many times. V gene TRBV7-2 combines with J gene TRBJ2-2, with D possibly TRBD2 on 6 matching bases. V was clipped by 5 bases and J by 5 bases, with 18 bases between them. The CDR3 sequence is 16 residues long. CDR1 and CDR2 (germline): SGHTA, FQGNSA. This CDR3 reads CASSPPDYRRTGELFF. The CDR3 bases are TGTGCCAGCAGCCCGCCGGACTACCGACGGACCGGGGAGCTGTTTTTT.

This clonotype was recorded at least ten times. V usage is TRBV7-8 and J usage is TRBJ2-7, with 11 bases lining up with TRBD2. CDR3 length: 16 amino acids. Trimming took 5 bases from V and 1 from J; bases not matched to a gene: 7. CDR1 is SGHVS, CDR2 FQNEAQ, per germline. CDR3: CASSTILAGGSYEQYF. The DNA for the CDR3 is TGTGCCAGCAGCACGATCCTAGCGGGAGGTTCCTACGAGCAGTACTTC.

This clonotype was recorded at least ten times. This chain joins TRBV7-9 and TRBJ1-2, with a possible D match to TRBD1 (5 bases). The V gene's germline CDR1 is SEHNR and CDR2 FQNEAQ (reference sequence). The CDR3 runs 14 residues. V dropped 4 bases and J dropped 7 bases, with 16 bases sitting between them. The CDR3 protein is CASSSEDNRGGYTF. The CDR3, as DNA: TGTGCCAGCAGCTCCGAGGACAACCGTGGTGGCTACACCTTC.

This clonotype was seen ten or more times. The chain carries TRBV24-1 and TRBJ1-5, with TRBD1 as a possible D gene (5 bases). The germline CDR1 and CDR2 sequences are KGHDR and SFDVKD. V was clipped by 4 bases and J by 5 bases, with 8 bases between them. The CDR3 loop spans 13 amino acids. Here the CDR3 DNA reads TGTGCCACCAGTGAACCAGGGTATCAGCCCCAGCATTTT. Translating it yields CATSEPGYQPQHF.

The chain couples TRBV30 to TRBJ1-1, with 9 bases matching TRBD1. The length of the CDR3 is 14 residues. CDR1 and CDR2 (germline): GTSNPN, SVGIG (reference sequence). V lost 5 bases, J lost 6 bases, and 10 bases stayed unmatched. CDR3 DNA: TGTGCCTGGGTGAAGGGACAGGGATTCGCTGAAGCTTTCTTT. Protein sequence: CAWVKGQGFAEAFF.

In regard to this clonotype: This may be a read error: a much more frequent sequence differs by one nucleotide. DNA for the CDR3: TGTGCCAGCAGTTTCCTCGGGGGCTACAACACTGAAGCTTGCTTT. Translated, it gives CASSFLGGYNTEACF. J is TRBJ1-1 and V is TRBV12-3 or TRBV12-4; the D gene is possibly TRBD1 (6 bases). The CDR3 loop spans 15 amino acids.

In this sample, this clonotype turned up many times. The chain is built from TRBV20-1 and TRBJ2-5; TRBD2 matches 8 bases. The CDR3 contains 14 residues. Germline V gene lookup returns CDR1 DFQATT and CDR2 SNEGSKA (reference sequence). J was trimmed by 4 bases and V by 0 bases; bases with no gene match: 4. CDR3 DNA: TGCAGTGCTAGAGAAGCGGGAGTCCCAGAGACCCAGTACTTC. Its translation: CSAREAGVPETQYF.

This clonotype showed up many times. The J gene is TRBJ1-6, the V gene TRBV28; D is undetermined. CDR3 length: 16 residues. CDR1 and CDR2 (germline): MDHEN, SYDVKM. Trimming removed 4 bases at V and 0 bases at J, with 10 bases between. CDR3 sequence: CASSSPTASYNSPLHF. CDR3 DNA sequence: TGTGCCAGCAGTTCGCCTACAGCCTCCTATAATTCACCCCTCCACTTT.

At least ten counts were recorded for this clonotype. The rearrangement links TRBV30 to TRBJ1-1, with D hard to call. The CDR3 loop spans 12 amino acids. CDR1 is GTSNPN and CDR2 is SVGIG in the germline V gene (reference sequence). V lost 0 bases, J lost 4 bases, and 6 bases lay in between. CDR3: CAWSVMGTEAFF. CDR3 sequence (DNA): TGTGCCTGGAGTGTAATGGGCACTGAAGCTTTCTTT.

The genes are TRBV4-1 and TRBJ2-5; D may correspond to TRBD1 or TRBD2 (5 bases each). The V gene's germline CDR1 is MGHRA and CDR2 YSYEKL. This CDR3 comprises 16 residues. V gave up 0 bases and J gave up 6 bases, with 17 bases separating them. The DNA for the CDR3 is TGCGCCAGCAGCCAAGACCCTAGGGGAGTGGTGAAGACCCAGTACTTC. This sequence encodes CASSQDPRGVVKTQYF.

In its sample, this clonotype was seen many times. The rearrangement joins TRBV20-1 to TRBJ1-5; the D is unclear. Looked up from germline, CDR1 is DFQATT and CDR2 is SNEGSKA (reference sequence). Trimming cost V 0 bases and J 3 bases, with 9 bases left between them. The CDR3 totals 14 residues. CDR3 protein: CSARDPAANQPQHF. CDR3 nucleotides: TGCAGTGCTAGAGATCCGGCAGCCAATCAGCCCCAGCATTTT.

This clonotype has at least ten counts. The chain combines TRBV12-5 with TRBJ2-7, with D perhaps given as TRBD1 or TRBD2 (5 bases each). The ends were cut back, 5 bases at V and 0 bases at J, with 17 bases in the middle. The CDR3 is 16 amino acids. Germline CDR1 LGHNT, CDR2 FRNRAP. This CDR3 is CASGGTLRALSYEQYF. The CDR3 DNA reads as TGTGCTAGTGGTGGGACCCTCCGGGCCCTCTCCTACGAGCAGTACTTC.